The 14 T cell receptor beta chains in this list originate from one sample, sequenced in a study of neoadjuvant anti-PD-1 for oral cavity cancer. Profiled with immunoSEQ multiplex PCR; TCRdb holds only in-frame clones, not every one. The sample holds around 60,000 clones, approximately 79% seen once. The sequencing here drew on PBMCs, taken before nivolumab (anti-PD-1) treatment. The receptor source for this set is a person between 35 and 79 years old with oral cavity squamous cell carcinoma.

This clone was seen a few times. An end of the junction differs from the germline gene, which may be a read error. The V call is TRBV28, the J call TRBJ1-2; maybe TRBD1 (5 bases). CDR1 and CDR2 (germline): MDHEN, SYDVKM. The length of the CDR3 is 12 residues. CDR3 region: CASSSGLYGHTF. The DNA for the CDR3 is TGTGCCAGCAGTTCAGGGCTCTATGGCCACACCTTC.

The gene calls are TRBV27 and TRBJ1-2, with TRBD1 identical over 8 bases. The CDR3 has 15 residues. Germline V gene lookup returns CDR1 MNHEY and CDR2 SMNVEV (reference sequence). After removal of 3 bases from V and 3 bases from J, the junction contained 6 bases not matched to a gene. The CDR3 nucleotides read TGTGCCAGCAGTTTCCTCCCGGGACAGGACTATGGCTACACCTTC. Protein: CASSFLPGQDYGYTF.

V is TRBV2 and J is TRBJ1-4; 8 positions agree with TRBD1. With V trimmed by 3 bases and J by 4 bases, 1 base remained unmatched. The germline gives CDR1 SNHLY, CDR2 FYNNEI. The CDR3 runs to 14 residues. CDR3 DNA: TGTGCCAGCAGTGAGACAGGGGTTAATGAAAAACTGTTTTTT. This codes for CASSETGVNEKLFF.

The chain's CDR3 is CASSQDRVRGDEQYF. The CDR3 coding sequence is TGTGCCAGCAGCCAAGATAGGGTCAGGGGGGACGAGCAGTACTTC. V and J are TRBV14 and TRBJ2-7; a weak D match, TRBD1 (7 bases). The ends were cut back, 0 bases at V and 5 bases at J, with 14 bases in the middle. Per germline, CDR1 SGHDN and CDR2 FVKESK. The CDR3 totals 15 residues. Full variable domain (missing parts from reference TRBV14 and TRBJ2-7): EAGVTQFPSHSVIEKGQTVTLRCDPISGHDNLYWYRRVMGKEIKFLLHFVKESKQDESGMPNNRFLAERTGGTYSTLKVQPAELEDSGVYFCASSQDRVRGDEQYFGPGTRLTVT.

CDR3 coding DNA: TGTGCCAGCAGCTTGGAAGGGGGCTGGAATCAGCCCCAGCATTTT. Encoded protein: CASSLEGGWNQPQHF. The chain links TRBV5-8 to TRBJ1-5; 7 nucleotides align to TRBD1. Germline V gene lookup returns CDR1 SGHTS and CDR2 YDEGEE. This CDR3 spans 15 amino acids. The V and J ends lost 0 bases and 4 bases, in that order; junction bases with no gene match: 4.

Here the CDR3 reads CASSFSGSSGNTIYF. CDR3 sequence (DNA): TGCGCCAGCAGCTTCTCTGGGAGCTCTGGAAACACCATATATTTT. This sequence joins TRBV5-1 and TRBJ1-3, with D hard to call. The CDR3 length is 15 residues. V shed 2 bases and J shed 0 bases, with 9 bases lying between them. Germline assignment: CDR1 SGHRS and CDR2 YFSETQ.

This chain connects TRBV11-2 to TRBJ2-3, with D perhaps assigned TRBD1 or TRBD2 (5 bases each). V shed 3 bases and J shed 0 bases, with 13 bases lying between them. CDR1 and CDR2 (germline): SGHAT, FQNNGV. The CDR3 sequence is 16 residues long. The CDR3 loop is CASSFRGVTSTDTQYF. As DNA, the CDR3 is TGTGCCAGCAGCTTTAGAGGGGTGACGAGCACAGATACGCAGTATTTT. Full variable domain (remainder filled in from reference TRBV11-2 and TRBJ2-3): EAGVAQSPRYKIIEKRQSVAFWCNPISGHATLYWYQQILGQGPKLLIQFQNNGVVDDSQLPKDRFSAERLKGVDSTLKIQPAKLEDSAVYLCASSFRGVTSTDTQYFGPGTRLTVL.

The V call is TRBV15, the J call TRBJ1-2; maybe TRBD1 (5 bases). Germline V CDR1 and CDR2: LNHNV, YYDKDF (reference sequence). CDR3 length equals 12 residues. V was trimmed by 2 bases and J by 8 bases, leaving 9 bases between them. CDR3 sequence: CATSRQGVGYTF. The CDR3 region has the DNA TGTGCCACCAGCAGACAGGGCGTCGGCTACACCTTC.

The V and J genes are TRBV30 and TRBJ2-1; D unresolved. Germline V lookup: CDR1 GTSNPN, CDR2 SVGIG (reference sequence). The CDR3 is 12 residues long. Trimming pared 1 base from V and 9 bases from J, leaving 10 bases between. The CDR3 region is CAWSGWEGEQFF. CDR3 DNA sequence: TGTGCCTGGAGTGGGTGGGAAGGTGAGCAGTTCTTC.

The chain joins TRBV14 to TRBJ2-7; D perhaps matches TRBD2 (5 bases). V lost 0 bases and J 3 bases, leaving 12 bases between the germline ends. The length of the CDR3 is 15 residues. CDR1 is SGHDN, CDR2 FVKESK, per germline. CDR3 nucleotide sequence: TGTGCCAGCAGCCAAGATCGAGGGAAAGTCTACGAGCAGTACTTC. The encoded protein is CASSQDRGKVYEQYF. The variable domain in full, completed from reference TRBV14 and TRBJ2-7, reads EAGVTQFPSHSVIEKGQTVTLRCDPISGHDNLYWYRRVMGKEIKFLLHFVKESKQDESGMPNNRFLAERTGGTYSTLKVQPAELEDSGVYFCASSQDRGKVYEQYFGPGTRLTVT.

This clone was seen only once. The CDR3 coding sequence is TGCGCCAGCAGCGTACAGGGCCTTGACTATGGCTACACCTTC. Protein sequence: CASSVQGLDYGYTF. The J gene is TRBJ1-2, the V gene TRBV5-1, with a weak D call TRBD1 (6 bases). The CDR3 has 14 amino acids. The V end lost 4 bases, the J end lost 3 bases, and 13 bases lay between the germline ends. Germline V gene lookup returns CDR1 SGHRS and CDR2 YFSETQ.

By share of the sample, this clone is medium-sized. This chain connects TRBV11-3 to TRBJ1-6; D not resolved. Between the trimmed V and J ends, which lost 1 base and 8 bases, there was a span of 6 bases. There are 13 residues in the CDR3. The V gene's germline CDR1 is SGHNT and CDR2 YENEEA. CDR3 sequence reads: CASSLGADSPLHF. The CDR3 DNA is TGTGCCAGCAGCTTAGGGGCGGATTCACCCCTCCACTTT. Combining the CDR3 with reference TRBV11-3 and TRBJ1-6 gives the whole variable domain EAGVVQSPRYKIIEKKQPVAFWCNPISGHNTLYWYLQNLGQGPELLIRYENEEAVDDSQLPKDRFSAERLKGVDSTLKIQPAELGDSAVYLCASSLGADSPLHFGNGTRLTVT.

The V call is TRBV27, the J call TRBJ2-7; D gene ambiguous. From germline, CDR1 is MNHEY and CDR2 SMNVEV (reference sequence). Trimming left V 1 base short and J 3 bases short, with 16 bases between. This CDR3 has 16 amino acids. CDR3 coding DNA: TGTGCCAGCAGTTTATATGCCTCGGACGGACGCTACGAGCAGTACTTC. Its protein product is CASSLYASDGRYEQYF.

The chain carries TRBV5-6 and TRBJ2-1, with D unresolved. The length of the CDR3 is 13 residues. V was trimmed by 2 bases and J by 10 bases, leaving 13 bases between them. Germline values: CDR1 SGHDT, CDR2 YYEEEE. CDR3 protein: CASSLDPPREQFF. The CDR3 bases are TGTGCCAGCAGCTTAGATCCCCCGCGGGAGCAGTTCTTC.